This T cell receptor (beta chain) was documented in a study of CD8+CD57+ T cells in acquired aplastic anemia. In this sample, this clonotype turned up many times. All sequencing subjects had displayed CD8+CD57+ cell expansion on flow cytometry. V was clipped by 0 bases and J by 3 bases, with 7 bases between them. The CDR3 totals 14 residues. CDR1 is SGDLS and CDR2 is YYNGEE in the germline V gene. Investigators profiled TCR beta VDJ and CDR3 from genomic DNA template. TCRdb re-derived calls from the reads in MiXCR, one entry per CDR3 protein. The sample gives about half a million distinct CDR3 sequences, under 40% of which show up once; less than 0.85% is in the top ten.

Sequenced input: sorted CD4+, CD8+, or CD8+CD57+ T cells (not recorded which) from PBMCs. This rearrangement joins TRBV9 to TRBJ1-5; TRBD1 might be the D (5 bases). The receptor was derived from a human donor with aplastic anemia. The CDR3 spells CASSVGDPNQPQHF. DNA for the CDR3: TGTGCCAGCAGCGTAGGGGACCCCAATCAGCCCCAGCATTTT.